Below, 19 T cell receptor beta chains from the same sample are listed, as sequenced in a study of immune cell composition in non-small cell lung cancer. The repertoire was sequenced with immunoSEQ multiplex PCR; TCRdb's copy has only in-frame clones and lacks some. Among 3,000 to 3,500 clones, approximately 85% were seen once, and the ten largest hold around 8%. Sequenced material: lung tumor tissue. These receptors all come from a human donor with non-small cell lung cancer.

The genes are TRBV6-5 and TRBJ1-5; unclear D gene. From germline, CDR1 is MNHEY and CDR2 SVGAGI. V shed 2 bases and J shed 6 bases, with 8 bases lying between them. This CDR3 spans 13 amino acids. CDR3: CASSYGGIQPQHF. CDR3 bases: TGTGCCAGCAGTTACGGAGGGATTCAGCCCCAGCATTTT.

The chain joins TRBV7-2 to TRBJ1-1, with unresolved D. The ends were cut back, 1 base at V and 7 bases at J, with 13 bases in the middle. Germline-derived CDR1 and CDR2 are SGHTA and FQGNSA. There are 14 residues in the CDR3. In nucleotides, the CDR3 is TGTGCCAGCAGCTTAGGCGGTAGCAACGTTGAAGCTTTCTTT. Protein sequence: CASSLGGSNVEAFF.

The CDR3 sequence: CASSSLTGRVSETQYF. The CDR3 bases are TGCGCCAGCAGCTCATTAACAGGGAGGGTATCGGAGACCCAGTACTTC. J is TRBJ2-5 and V is TRBV5-1, with TRBD2 as a possible D gene (7 bases). From germline, CDR1 is SGHRS and CDR2 YFSETQ. The CDR3 runs 16 residues. With 3 bases removed from V and 5 bases from J, the gap between germline ends came to 20 bases.

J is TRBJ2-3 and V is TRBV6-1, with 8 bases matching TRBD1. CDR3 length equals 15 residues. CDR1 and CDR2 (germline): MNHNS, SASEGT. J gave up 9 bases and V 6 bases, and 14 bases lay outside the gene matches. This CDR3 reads CASSLGQAVRGTQYF. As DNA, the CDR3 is TGTGCCAGCAGCTTGGGACAGGCTGTAAGGGGAACGCAGTATTTT.

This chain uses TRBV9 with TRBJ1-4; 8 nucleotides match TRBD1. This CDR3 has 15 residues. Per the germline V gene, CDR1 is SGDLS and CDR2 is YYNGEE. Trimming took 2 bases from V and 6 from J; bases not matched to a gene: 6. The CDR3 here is CASSVQDRAYEKLFF. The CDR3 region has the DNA TGTGCCAGCAGCGTTCAGGACAGGGCTTATGAAAAACTGTTTTTT.

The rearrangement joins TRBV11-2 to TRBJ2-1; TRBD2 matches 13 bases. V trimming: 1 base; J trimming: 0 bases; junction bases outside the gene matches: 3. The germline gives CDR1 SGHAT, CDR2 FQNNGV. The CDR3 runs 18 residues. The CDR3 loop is CASSLARTSGSSYNEQFF. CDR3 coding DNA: TGTGCCAGCAGCTTAGCACGGACTAGCGGGAGCTCCTACAATGAGCAGTTCTTC.

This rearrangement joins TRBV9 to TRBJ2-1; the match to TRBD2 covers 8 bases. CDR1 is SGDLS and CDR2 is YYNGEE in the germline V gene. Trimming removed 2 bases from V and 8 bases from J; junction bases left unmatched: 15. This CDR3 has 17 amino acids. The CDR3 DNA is TGTGCCAGCAGCGTCGCCGGGACTAGTCTAGAGAGGGATGAGCAGTTCTTC. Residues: CASSVAGTSLERDEQFF.

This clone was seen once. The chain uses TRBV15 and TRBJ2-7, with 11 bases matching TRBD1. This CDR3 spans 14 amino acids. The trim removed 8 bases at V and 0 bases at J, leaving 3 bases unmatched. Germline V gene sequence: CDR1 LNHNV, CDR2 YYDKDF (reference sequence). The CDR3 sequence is CATEDRGLSYEQYF. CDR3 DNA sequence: TGTGCCACCGAGGACAGGGGGCTCTCCTACGAGCAGTACTTC. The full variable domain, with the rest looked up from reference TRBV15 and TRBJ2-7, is DAMVIQNPRYQVTQFGKPVTLSCSQTLNHNVMYWYQQKSSQAPKLLFHYYDKDFNNEADTPDNFQSRRPNTSFCFLDIRSPGLGDTAMYLCATEDRGLSYEQYFGPGTRLTVT.

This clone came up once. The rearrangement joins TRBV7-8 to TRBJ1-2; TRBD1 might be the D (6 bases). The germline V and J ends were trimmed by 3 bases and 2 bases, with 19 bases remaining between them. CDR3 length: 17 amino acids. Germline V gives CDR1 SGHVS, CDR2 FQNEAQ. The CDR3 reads CASSLGATGTSNYGYTF. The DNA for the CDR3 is TGTGCCAGCAGCTTGGGGGCAACCGGGACATCGAACTATGGCTACACCTTC.

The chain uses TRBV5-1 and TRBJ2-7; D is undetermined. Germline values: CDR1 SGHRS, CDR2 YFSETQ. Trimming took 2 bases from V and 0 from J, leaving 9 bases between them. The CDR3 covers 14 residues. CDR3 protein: CASSLVVSSYEQYF. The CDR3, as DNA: TGCGCCAGCAGCTTAGTGGTTAGCTCCTACGAGCAGTACTTC.

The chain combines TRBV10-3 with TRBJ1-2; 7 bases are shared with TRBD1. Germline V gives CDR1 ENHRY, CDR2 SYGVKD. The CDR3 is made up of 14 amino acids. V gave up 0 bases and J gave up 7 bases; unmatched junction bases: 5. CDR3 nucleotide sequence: TGTGCCATCAGTGAGTCGGGCAACAGGGGTGGCTACACCTTC. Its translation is CAISESGNRGGYTF.

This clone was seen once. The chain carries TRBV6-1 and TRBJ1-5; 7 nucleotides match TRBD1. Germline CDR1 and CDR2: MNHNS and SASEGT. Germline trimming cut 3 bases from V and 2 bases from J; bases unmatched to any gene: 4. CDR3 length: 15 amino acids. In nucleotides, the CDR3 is TGTGCCAGCAGTGATAGACAGGGCGGCAATCAGCCCCAGCATTTT. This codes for CASSDRQGGNQPQHF.

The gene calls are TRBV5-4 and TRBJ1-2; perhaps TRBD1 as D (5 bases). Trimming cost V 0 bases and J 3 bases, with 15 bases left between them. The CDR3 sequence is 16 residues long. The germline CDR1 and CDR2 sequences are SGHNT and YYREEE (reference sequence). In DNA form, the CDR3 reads TGTGCCAGCAGCTTGGCCTCGGACACCCAGTACTATGGCTACACCTTC. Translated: CASSLASDTQYYGYTF.

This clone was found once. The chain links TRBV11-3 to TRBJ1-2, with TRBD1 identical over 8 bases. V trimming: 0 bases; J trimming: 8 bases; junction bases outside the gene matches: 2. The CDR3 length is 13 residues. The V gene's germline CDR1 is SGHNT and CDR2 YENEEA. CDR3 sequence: CASSLETGVGYTF. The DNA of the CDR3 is TGTGCCAGCAGCTTAGAGACAGGGGTCGGCTACACCTTC.

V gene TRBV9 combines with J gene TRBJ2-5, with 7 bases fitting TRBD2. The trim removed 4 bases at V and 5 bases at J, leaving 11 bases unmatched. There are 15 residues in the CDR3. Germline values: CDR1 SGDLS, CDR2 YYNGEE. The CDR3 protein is CASSPGGRRGETQYF. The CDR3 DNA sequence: TGTGCCAGCAGCCCCGGAGGAAGGCGGGGGGAGACCCAGTACTTC.

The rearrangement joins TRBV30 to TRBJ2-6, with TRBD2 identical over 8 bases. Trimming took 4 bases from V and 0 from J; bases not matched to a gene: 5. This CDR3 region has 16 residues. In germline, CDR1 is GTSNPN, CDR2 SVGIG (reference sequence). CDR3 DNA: TGTGCCTGGATGTTAGCGGGACCCTCTGGGGCCAACGTCCTGACTTTC. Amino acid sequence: CAWMLAGPSGANVLTF.

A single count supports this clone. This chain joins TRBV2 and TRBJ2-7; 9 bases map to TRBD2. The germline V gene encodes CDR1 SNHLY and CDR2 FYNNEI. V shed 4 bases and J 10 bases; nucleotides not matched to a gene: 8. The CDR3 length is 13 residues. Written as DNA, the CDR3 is TGTGCCAGCAGTGCGACTAGCGGTTCACTTCAGTACGTC. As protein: CASSATSGSLQYV.

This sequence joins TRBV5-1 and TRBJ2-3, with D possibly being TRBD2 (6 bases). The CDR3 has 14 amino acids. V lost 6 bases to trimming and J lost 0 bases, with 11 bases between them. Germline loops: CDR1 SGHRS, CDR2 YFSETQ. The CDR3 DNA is TGCGCCAGCAACCGGGAGACAAGCACAGATACGCAGTATTTT. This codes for CASNRETSTDTQYF.

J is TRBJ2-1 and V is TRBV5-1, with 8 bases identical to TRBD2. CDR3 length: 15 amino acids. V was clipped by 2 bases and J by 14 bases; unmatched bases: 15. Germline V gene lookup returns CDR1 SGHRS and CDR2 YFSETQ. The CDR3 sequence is CASSLDGRAAGEKFF. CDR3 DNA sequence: TGCGCCAGCAGCTTAGACGGGAGGGCCGCGGGGGAAAAGTTCTTC.